This T cell receptor beta chain was identified in a study of CD8 T cells in ankylosing spondylitis. The study, taken as a whole, reports: With a CD8+ phenotype, disease-linked clones were relatively rare in peripheral blood.

This clonotype has just a few counts. Its antigen is not identified. V shed 5 bases and J 1 base; nucleotides not matched to a gene: 0. CDR3 length: 13 amino acids. TCRdb fed the 5' RACE reads into MiXCR, producing one record per CDR3 protein. Altogether under 200,000 distinct CDR3 sequences are present, 9.8% being singletons, with the ten largest covering approximately 16%. Material: blood, either unsorted or a sorted T cell fraction (not recorded which). The chain couples TRBV12-3 or TRBV12-4 to TRBJ2-5; 8 nucleotides match TRBD1. The receptor's source is a female donor with ankylosing spondylitis or in good health (not recorded which). CDR3: CASSQGAQETQYF. In nucleotides, the CDR3 is TGTGCCAGCAGTCAGGGGGCCCAAGAGACCCAGTACTTC.